The rows below give T cell receptor beta chains drawn from one sample of a study of beta chain features in type 1 diabetes. Only in-frame clones appear in the TCRdb table, and some are missing; sequencing was by immunoSEQ multiplex PCR. The sample shows under 300,000 clones, 25% to 30% of them seen only once. Specimen: central memory CD4+ T cells from blood. Receptors originate from a man aged 25 to 40 in good health. Both conserved end residues are part of each CDR3. A D gene is named only where the DNA matches it firmly. Expanded clones are given a class, and other clones once, few, many or no size at all.

cdr3_aa	cdr3_nt	v_call	j_call	d_call	clone_size
CASSVAAGVTKNIQYF	TGTGCCAGCAGCGTAGCGGCGGGAGTTACCAAAAACATTCAGTACTTC	TRBV9	TRBJ2-4	TRBD2	.
CASSHRSNQETQYF	TGTGCCAGCAGTCACCGGTCAAACCAAGAGACCCAGTACTTC	TRBV27	TRBJ2-5	.	.
CASSPSGVKNIQYF	TGTGCCAGCAGTCCCTCAGGGGTCAAAAACATTCAGTACTTC	TRBV28	TRBJ2-4	.	.
CASSLSNPGGYTF	TGTGCCAGCAGCCTCTCAAATCCGGGTGGCTACACCTTC	TRBV5-6	TRBJ1-2	.	.
CASSSITGAADTQYF	TGTGCCAGCAGCTCGATAACAGGGGCGGCAGATACGCAGTATTTT	TRBV7-9	TRBJ2-3	TRBD1	.
CASSRYGGLGTDTQYF	TGTGCCAGCAGCCGTTACGGGGGTTTGGGCACAGATACGCAGTATTTT	TRBV7-9	TRBJ2-3	.	.
CASSPDPMAPGQFF	TGTGCCAGCAGCCCAGACCCGATGGCCCCTGGGCAGTTCTTC	TRBV11-1	TRBJ2-1	.	few
CASSLDGPYNEQFF	TGTGCCAGCAGCTTGGACGGCCCCTACAATGAGCAGTTCTTC	TRBV4-2	TRBJ2-1	.	.
CASSLYQETQYF	TGTGCCAGCAGCCTGTACCAAGAGACCCAGTACTTC	TRBV14	TRBJ2-5	.	many
CASSDRGRGEQANGYTF	TGTGCCAGCAGTGATCGAGGGAGGGGGGAACAAGCCAATGGCTACACCTTC	TRBV2	TRBJ1-2	.	few
CAITSRTGHTGELFF	TGTGCCATCACCTCCCGGACAGGGCACACCGGGGAGCTGTTTTTT	TRBV10-3	TRBJ2-2	TRBD1	.
CASSLEVRAVRNEQFF	TGTGCCAGCAGCTTAGAGGTCAGGGCTGTTCGGAATGAGCAGTTCTTC	TRBV11-2	TRBJ2-1	.	.
CASTIEGTYSGNTIYF	TGCGCCAGCACCATAGAGGGCACCTACTCTGGAAACACCATATATTTT	TRBV5-1	TRBJ1-3	.	.
CACLLAGASNEKLFF	TGTGCCTGCCTCTTGGCGGGGGCTTCTAATGAAAAACTGTTTTTT	TRBV30	TRBJ1-4	.	few
CASEGNYGYTF	TGTGCCAGCGAGGGGAACTATGGCTACACCTTC	TRBV7-2	TRBJ1-2	.	few
CAWSGQIARYGYTF	TGTGCCTGGAGTGGCCAGATCGCTCGCTATGGCTACACCTTC	TRBV30	TRBJ1-2	.	.
CSVETGEQFF	TGCAGCGTTGAAACGGGTGAGCAGTTCTTC	TRBV29-1	TRBJ2-1	.	.
CASSSRSRREHTGELFF	TGTGCCAGCAGCTCCCGGTCCCGGCGGGAGCATACCGGGGAGCTGTTTTTT	TRBV11-2	TRBJ2-2	TRBD2	.
CASGLGPSRSQYF	TGTGCCAGCGGTCTCGGCCCTAGTAGGAGTCAGTACTTC	TRBV27	TRBJ2-4	.	few
CASSIRAERRETQYF	TGTGCCAGTAGTATTCGTGCAGAACGCCGAGAGACCCAGTACTTC	TRBV19	TRBJ2-5	.	.
CSVDPGNTGELFF	TGCAGCGTTGACCCGGGGAACACCGGGGAGCTGTTTTTT	TRBV29-1	TRBJ2-2	.	few
CSARDLKTQYF	TGCAGTGCTAGAGATTTAAAGACCCAGTACTTC	TRBV20-1	TRBJ2-5	.	.
CAISEKTVAGGNYEQFF	TGTGCCATCAGTGAGAAAACTGTAGCGGGGGGGAACTATGAGCAGTTCTTC	TRBV10-3	TRBJ2-1	TRBD2	.
CASSPLRGLDNEQFF	TGTGCCAGCAGCCCCCTTAGGGGCTTGGACAATGAGCAGTTCTTC	TRBV7-9	TRBJ2-1	.	.
CASSQGQKNTEAFF	TGCGCCAGCAGCCAAGGACAGAAGAACACTGAAGCTTTCTTT	TRBV4-3	TRBJ1-1	.	.
CAISEPTDTQYF	TGTGCCATCTCCGAACCCACAGATACGCAGTATTTT	TRBV10-3	TRBJ2-3	.	many
CASSGSEASYEQYF	TGTGCCAGCAGTGGGAGCGAAGCTTCCTACGAGCAGTACTTC	TRBV2	TRBJ2-7	.	few
CASSQELTANTEAFF	TGTGCCAGCAGCCAAGAATTGACAGCGAACACTGAAGCTTTCTTT	TRBV4-2	TRBJ1-1	.	few
CASSYPGQNYGYTF	TGTGCCAGCAGTTATCCGGGACAGAACTATGGCTACACCTTC	TRBV28	TRBJ1-2	TRBD1	few
CASSSKYLDSYNEQFF	TGTGCCAGCAGCTCCAAATATCTAGATTCCTACAATGAGCAGTTCTTC	TRBV11-2	TRBJ2-1	.	.
CAWAGEGEQFF	TGTGCCTGGGCTGGGGAAGGCGAGCAGTTCTTC	TRBV30	TRBJ2-1	.	.
CASSIGGYNEQFF	TGTGCCAGTAGTATAGGCGGATACAATGAGCAGTTCTTC	TRBV19	TRBJ2-1	.	.
CASSSSGLAGKETQYF	TGTGCCAGCAGCTCATCCGGACTAGCGGGGAAAGAGACCCAGTACTTC	TRBV2	TRBJ2-5	TRBD2	.
CASSLTGADTEAFF	TGCGCCAGCAGCTTGACAGGGGCGGACACTGAAGCTTTCTTT	TRBV5-1	TRBJ1-1	TRBD1	few
CPWRPAASEQYF	TGTCCCTGGAGGCCAGCGGCGAGTGAGCAGTACTTC	TRBV30	TRBJ2-7	.	few
CAWSRQPTAGELFF	TGTGCCTGGAGTAGGCAGCCGACGGCCGGGGAGCTGTTTTTT	TRBV30	TRBJ2-2	.	.
CASSEGRSRASEKLFF	TGTGCCAGCAGTGAGGGTCGTTCCAGGGCCTCTGAAAAACTGTTTTTT	TRBV2	TRBJ1-4	.	few
CASTSGGPRAQPQHF	TGTGCCAGCACCTCGGGGGGGCCGAGAGCCCAGCCCCAGCATTTT	TRBV6-1	TRBJ1-5	.	.
CASSQGEATSGSNEQFF	TGTGCCAGCAGCCAAGGCGAAGCGACTAGCGGGAGCAATGAGCAGTTCTTC	TRBV14	TRBJ2-1	TRBD2	few
CAIRDRGLGTDTQYF	TGTGCCATCAGGGACAGGGGGCTGGGCACAGATACGCAGTATTTT	TRBV10-3	TRBJ2-3	TRBD1	.
CASSGQGIGPQYF	TGTGCCAGCAGCGGACAGGGGATAGGGCCGCAGTACTTC	TRBV25-1	TRBJ2-7	TRBD1	.
CSVEDFGTGNFYEQYF	TGCAGCGTTGAAGATTTCGGGACAGGGAATTTCTACGAGCAGTACTTC	TRBV29-1	TRBJ2-7	TRBD1	.
CAWRDRGWNSPLHF	TGTGCCTGGAGGGACAGGGGATGGAATTCACCCCTCCACTTT	TRBV30	TRBJ1-6	TRBD1	few
CASEQSSYNSPLHF	TGTGCCAGTGAACAAAGCTCCTATAATTCACCCCTCCACTTT	TRBV19	TRBJ1-6	.	.
CASSLDTPPGYTF	TGTGCCAGCAGTTTAGACACTCCACCTGGCTACACCTTC	TRBV28	TRBJ1-2	.	.
CASRDTGGNEQFF	TGTGCCAGCAGGGATACAGGGGGCAATGAGCAGTTCTTC	TRBV27	TRBJ2-1	TRBD1	.
CASSQVQGVLQYF	TGTGCCAGCAGCCAAGTACAGGGCGTCCTTCAGTACTTC	TRBV14	TRBJ2-4	.	.
CASSPGRQETQYF	TGCGCCAGCAGTCCGGGCCGCCAAGAGACCCAGTACTTC	TRBV5-1	TRBJ2-5	.	few
CASSYSQGTYEQYF	TGTGCCAGCAGTTACAGTCAGGGAACCTACGAGCAGTACTTC	TRBV6-6	TRBJ2-7	.	.
CASTRGETQYF	TGCGCCAGCACACGGGGGGAGACCCAGTACTTC	TRBV10-2	TRBJ2-5	.	many
CSGGTSGTDTQYF	TGCAGCGGCGGGACTAGCGGCACAGATACGCAGTATTTT	TRBV29-1	TRBJ2-3	TRBD2	.
CASSPGGRRETQYF	TGTGCCAGCAGCCCAGGGGGGAGGCGAGAGACCCAGTACTTC	TRBV7-8	TRBJ2-5	.	.
CAWSVKGAGETQYF	TGTGCCTGGAGTGTAAAGGGGGCGGGAGAGACCCAGTACTTC	TRBV30	TRBJ2-5	TRBD1	few
CASIRGDVRGYTF	TGTGCCAGCATACGGGGAGATGTCAGAGGCTACACCTTC	TRBV5-6	TRBJ1-2	.	.
CASSLASGGRRNEQFF	TGTGCCAGCAGCTTAGCTTCGGGAGGGCGGAGAAATGAGCAGTTCTTC	TRBV11-2	TRBJ2-1	TRBD2	few
CASSQNLAGELFF	TGTGCCAGCAGTCAAAACCTGGCCGGGGAGCTGTTTTTT	TRBV2	TRBJ2-2	.	.
CAISSDSYEQYF	TGTGCCATCAGCTCGGACAGCTACGAGCAGTACTTC	TRBV10-3	TRBJ2-7	.	.
CASSLEIGVGEQFF	TGTGCCAGCAGCTTAGAGATTGGGGTTGGTGAGCAGTTCTTC	TRBV7-2	TRBJ2-1	.	.
CASSLGVTDTQYF	TGTGCCAGCAGCTTAGGTGTAACAGATACGCAGTATTTT	TRBV7-2	TRBJ2-3	.	.